This is a list of T cell receptor beta chains from one sample in a study of T cell changes during pregnancy in multiple sclerosis. Here immunoSEQ multiplex PCR was the method, and the copy in TCRdb shows in-frame clones only, minus some. The sample includes some 44,000 clones, about 87% of them seen just once. Sequenced here: CD4+ T cells from peripheral blood mononuclear cells, sampled in the second trimester of pregnancy. Receptors were obtained from a female donor with multiple sclerosis, enrolled in a pregnancy study. CDR3s include the opening cysteine and the closing phenylalanine or tryptophan. D genes are given only for firm matches. Expanded clones are given a class, and other clones once, few, many or no size at all.

V gene	clone size	J gene	D gene	CDR3 DNA	CDR3 protein
TRBV5-4	.	TRBJ2-1	TRBD2	TGTGCCAGCAGCTACCCACTAGCGGGAGGCAATGAGCAGTTCTTC	CASSYPLAGGNEQFF
TRBV15	.	TRBJ2-1	.	TGTGCCACCAGCAGAGAATCTAGCCAACACTTTAGCACCTACAATGAGCAGTTCTTC	CATSRESSQHFSTYNEQFF
TRBV29-1	.	TRBJ2-7	TRBD1	TGCAGCGTTGATCGGGTCTCGGGACAGGGGGTTTCCGAGCAGTACTTC	CSVDRVSGQGVSEQYF
TRBV30	.	TRBJ2-1	.	TGTGCCTGGAGGAGGTTTGATGAGCAGTTCTTC	CAWRRFDEQFF
TRBV4-2	.	TRBJ2-6	.	TGTGCCAGCAGCCAAGGAGTAGGCCCTAGCTCTGGGGCCAACGTCCTGACTTTC	CASSQGVGPSSGANVLTF
TRBV5-8	.	TRBJ1-1	.	TGTGCCAGCAGGAGGGGGAGGGTTGAAGCTTTCTTT	CASRRGRVEAFF
TRBV11-2	.	TRBJ2-7	TRBD2	TGTGCCAGCAGCCATCTCACCAAAGGGCTAGCGGGAGCCTACGAGCAGTACTTC	CASSHLTKGLAGAYEQYF
TRBV19	.	TRBJ2-5	.	TGTGCCAGTAGTATCTTTTCCGTGACTCCCGCAGAGAGACCCCAGTACTTC	CASSIFSVTPAERPQYF
TRBV6-1	.	TRBJ2-2	.	TGTGCCAGCAGTGAAGGAGCGAACACCGGGGAGCTGTTTTTT	CASSEGANTGELFF
TRBV18	.	TRBJ2-5	TRBD2	TGTGCCAGCTCCCCGGGGGGAGTCTGGGAGACCCAGTACTTC	CASSPGGVWETQYF
TRBV6-5	.	TRBJ2-7	TRBD2	TGTGCCAGCATTAGCGGGAAGTCCTACGAGCAGTACTTC	CASISGKSYEQYF
TRBV6-5	.	TRBJ2-1	TRBD2	TGTGCCAGCAGCTCCCCCGGGACTAGCGGGATTGGGCAGTTCTTC	CASSSPGTSGIGQFF
TRBV6-1	once	TRBJ2-3	TRBD2	TGTGCCTGCGGGGGACTCTCTTCTACAGATACGCAGTATTTT	CACGGLSSTDTQYF
TRBV5-4	.	TRBJ2-3	TRBD1	TGTGCCAGCAGTCCTCCCGGACAGGCCTACTTACCAGATACGCAGTATTTT	CASSPPGQAYLPDTQYF
TRBV6-1	few	TRBJ2-1	TRBD1	TGTGCCAGCAGTGACCTCCCGACAGGGGGCGTAAACAATGAGCAGTTCTTC	CASSDLPTGGVNNEQFF
TRBV28	.	TRBJ1-1	TRBD1	TGTGCCAGCAGTTTTTGGGACAGGGGACGGACTGAAGCTTTCTTT	CASSFWDRGRTEAFF
TRBV5-1	.	TRBJ2-3	.	TGCGCCAGCAGGTTTCCCTCAGATACGCAGTATTTT	CASRFPSDTQYF
TRBV4-2	once	TRBJ2-1	TRBD2	TGTGCCAGCAGCAAAGTAGAGCTAGCGGAGGTTCTGGGACGACTCCACAATGAGCAGTTCTTC	CASSKVELAEVLGRLHNEQFF
TRBV2	medium-sized	TRBJ2-7	TRBD1	TGTGCCAGCAGTGGAGGTCCCCTAAGTATGGACAGGGGAGGTCGGCAGTACTTC	CASSGGPLSMDRGGRQYF
TRBV6-5	.	TRBJ1-4	.	TGTGCCAGCAGTTACTCAGGCCAGAGGAATGAAAAACTGTTTTTT	CASSYSGQRNEKLFF
TRBV2	.	TRBJ2-5	.	TGTGCCAGCAGTGTCCCGGGAGCTCAAGAGACCCAGTACTTC	CASSVPGAQETQYF
TRBV9	once	TRBJ2-1	TRBD2	TGTGCCAGCAGCGTAGGACTAGCGGATTGGTCCGCCCATGAGCAGTTCTTC	CASSVGLADWSAHEQFF
TRBV4-2	.	TRBJ1-1	.	TGTGCCAGCAGCCAAGAAACAGGCTCTCACACTGAAGCTTTCTTT	CASSQETGSHTEAFF
TRBV19	.	TRBJ1-1	.	TGTGCCAGTAGTATATCAACAGGGCTTCGAACTGAAGCTTTCTTT	CASSISTGLRTEAFF
TRBV14	.	TRBJ2-3	TRBD2	TGTGCCAGCAGCCGGGGACTAGCGGGAGGTCGGAAAACAGATACGCAGTATTTT	CASSRGLAGGRKTDTQYF
TRBV4-1	.	TRBJ2-7	TRBD2	TGCGCCAGCAGCCATCCGGGACTAGGAGACCGGCAGTACTTC	CASSHPGLGDRQYF
TRBV15	few	TRBJ1-4	.	TGTGCCACCAGCATCAACACGGTCGGCAGAGGAAAACTGTTTTTT	CATSINTVGRGKLFF
TRBV18	.	TRBJ2-7	.	TGTGCCAGCTCACCGCAGGCGAGGGGGACCTACGAGCAGTACTTC	CASSPQARGTYEQYF
TRBV10-3	.	TRBJ1-1	TRBD1	TGTGCCATCGGGGGACAGAAGAACACTGAAGCTTTCTTT	CAIGGQKNTEAFF
TRBV18	.	TRBJ1-3	.	TGTGCCAGCTCAGGACAAGCTACCTCTGGAAACACCATATATTTT	CASSGQATSGNTIYF
TRBV21-1	.	TRBJ2-7	.	TGTGCCAGCACCCTGACTAGCCGATCCTACGAGCAGTACTTC	CASTLTSRSYEQYF
TRBV29-1	.	TRBJ2-2	TRBD1	TGCAGCGTTTCGGGACAGGAGGCGAACACCGGGGAGCTGTTTTTT	CSVSGQEANTGELFF
TRBV19	.	TRBJ2-7	.	TGTGCCAGTCGATCGGAGCAGGGTGTTCCCTACGAGCAGTACTTC	CASRSEQGVPYEQYF
TRBV5-4	.	TRBJ1-2	.	TGTGCCAGCAGCCTAGGGGGACACTATGGCTACACCTTC	CASSLGGHYGYTF
TRBV28	.	TRBJ1-2	TRBD1	TGTGCCTTAGGGAGGAACAGGGGGTTTTCCTATGGCTACACCTTC	CALGRNRGFSYGYTF
TRBV6-6	.	TRBJ2-7	TRBD1	TGTGCCAGCAGCCACTCCGGGACAGGGCCCTACGAGCAGTACTTC	CASSHSGTGPYEQYF
TRBV15	.	TRBJ2-1	TRBD1	TGTGCCACCAGCAGAGCCAGGGGGCAAGGGGACAATGAGCAGTTCTTC	CATSRARGQGDNEQFF
TRBV7-2	.	TRBJ2-3	TRBD2	TGTGCCAGCAGCTCAAGGACTAGCGGGAGAGGTTGGACAGATACGCAGTATTTT	CASSSRTSGRGWTDTQYF
TRBV6-6	once	TRBJ2-7	TRBD1	TGTGCCAGCAATAGAAGGACAGGGCGATCGTACGAGCAGTACTTC	CASNRRTGRSYEQYF
TRBV6-1	.	TRBJ2-1	.	TGTGCCAGCAGGTTAGCCCTACGGGGGAGTGAGCAGTTCTTC	CASRLALRGSEQFF
TRBV6-5	.	TRBJ1-1	.	TGTGCCAGCAGTTACACAGGGCAGGAAGCTTTCTTT	CASSYTGQEAFF
TRBV28	.	TRBJ2-5	.	TGTGCCAGCAGCAAAGACCCGGGTGGAGGCCGTCAAGAGACCCAGTACTTC	CASSKDPGGGRQETQYF
TRBV5-6	.	TRBJ2-1	.	TGTGCCAGCAGCGGGCCGTACAATGAGCAGTTCTTC	CASSGPYNEQFF
TRBV29-1	once	TRBJ2-1	TRBD1	TGCAGCGTTGGCCACAGGGGGAATGAGCAGTTCTTC	CSVGHRGNEQFF
TRBV27	.	TRBJ2-3	TRBD1	TGTGCCAGCAGTTCTCTGACAGGGGGCACAGATACGCAGTATTTT	CASSSLTGGTDTQYF
TRBV7-2	.	TRBJ2-3	TRBD2	TGTGCCAGCAGCGCCTGGACTAGCGGGATGGGCGATACGCAGTATTTT	CASSAWTSGMGDTQYF
TRBV6-6	few	TRBJ1-1	TRBD1	TGTGCCAGCAGTGACGGGACAGCTGATAGAACCGCTTTCTTT	CASSDGTADRTAFF
TRBV5-4	.	TRBJ2-1	.	TGTGCCAGCAGCTTGCCCCGCCAGGGGATTTACAATGAGCAGTTCTTC	CASSLPRQGIYNEQFF
TRBV20-1	.	TRBJ2-1	.	TGCAGTGCTAGAGATCTTTTGAGAGCGTTCTTC	CSARDLLRAFF
TRBV2	once	TRBJ2-1	TRBD2	TGTGCCAGAGGGACTAGCCCCAAGAATGAGCAGTTCTTC	CARGTSPKNEQFF
TRBV5-4	.	TRBJ1-1	.	TGTGCCAGCAGCTTAGGAGGGACCACTGAAGCTTTCTTT	CASSLGGTTEAFF
TRBV18	.	TRBJ1-5	TRBD1	TGTGCCAGCTCACTCTCAGGACAGGGGGCCGGTAATCAGCCCCAGCATTTT	CASSLSGQGAGNQPQHF
TRBV7-2	.	TRBJ2-5	.	TGTGCCAGCAGCTTAGTGCGTCCGGGAATAGGAGAGACCCAGTACTTC	CASSLVRPGIGETQYF
TRBV15	.	TRBJ1-5	TRBD1	TGTGCCACCAGCAGGGGGACAGCACTTCTTAATCAGCCCCAGCATTTT	CATSRGTALLNQPQHF
TRBV12-5	.	TRBJ2-5	.	TGTGCTAGTGGTTTGGGTCCACACGAGACCCAGTACTTC	CASGLGPHETQYF
TRBV2	.	TRBJ1-2	.	TGTGCCAGCAGGGCCCTCCGGGGAGGGGTGGAGTACACCTTC	CASRALRGGVEYTF